The 9 T cell receptor beta chains presented below share a single source sample, sequenced in a study of T cells in Graves' hyperthyroidism and ophthalmopathy. Amplified regions were TCR beta CDR3 sequences from RNA transcripts. A set of HTBI primers served as the primers for a first-round RT-PCR of the TCR CDR3. TCRdb reprocessed the multiplex PCR reads with MiXCR, giving one entry per CDR3 protein. Of some 570,000 distinct CDR3 sequences in the sample, 12% to 15% were seen once. The source material was blood. These receptors were collected from a woman aged 18-29 years with Graves' ophthalmopathy.

This clonotype was seen many times. The V call is TRBV24-1, the J call TRBJ2-3, with D maybe TRBD2 (6 bases). Germline V gives CDR1 KGHDR, CDR2 SFDVKD. Trimming pared 3 bases from V and 5 bases from J, leaving 17 bases between. There are 16 residues in the CDR3. CDR3 residues: CATSDRALANEDTQYF. The CDR3 DNA reads as TGTGCCACCAGTGATCGGGCGCTAGCGAATGAAGATACGCAGTATTTT.

This rearrangement joins TRBV4-1 to TRBJ2-1; D is ambiguous. CDR3 size: 12 residues. Germline CDR1 and CDR2: MGHRA and YSYEKL. Trimming removed 1 base at V and 9 bases at J, with 7 bases between. CDR3 amino acids: CASSQGVLEQFF. CDR3 coding DNA: TGCGCCAGCAGCCAAGGGGTTCTTGAGCAGTTCTTC.

This clonotype was seen only a few times. The chain has TRBV20-1 and TRBJ2-7; 7 positions match TRBD1. V trimming: 4 bases; J trimming: 4 bases; junction bases outside the gene matches: 7. The CDR3 totals 13 residues. Germline V lookup: CDR1 DFQATT, CDR2 SNEGSKA (reference sequence). DNA of the CDR3: TGCAGTGCTACACCGGGACAGACGTACGAGCAGTACTTC. This encodes CSATPGQTYEQYF.

This clonotype was seen at least ten times. The gene calls are TRBV9 and TRBJ1-6; TRBD1 aligns across 7 bases. Germline V lookup: CDR1 SGDLS, CDR2 YYNGEE. The CDR3 runs to 15 residues. The J segment lost 5 bases and the V segment lost 4 bases, leaving 6 bases of the junction unmatched. CDR3: CASSSSGTDNSPLHF. Here the CDR3 DNA reads TGTGCCAGCAGCTCGTCCGGGACAGATAATTCACCCCTCCACTTT.

Ten or more counts support this clonotype. The gene calls are TRBV25-1 and TRBJ2-3; D is perhaps TRBD2 (5 bases). V lost 5 bases and J lost 0, with 12 bases in between. Germline CDR1 and CDR2: MGHDK and SYGVNS. This CDR3 comprises 15 residues. CDR3 in DNA: TGTGCCAGCAGTAGGTCGGACTCTAGCACAGATACGCAGTATTTT. Translation gives CASSRSDSSTDTQYF.

This clonotype was found a few times. V gene TRBV18 combines with J gene TRBJ1-6; no firm D call. V was trimmed by 2 bases and J by 10 bases, leaving 9 bases between them. The CDR3 length is 13 residues. Germline-derived CDR1 and CDR2 are KGHSH and LQKENI. The CDR3: CASSPTPRSPLHF. CDR3 DNA sequence: TGTGCCAGCTCACCAACCCCCCGGTCACCCCTCCACTTT.

This clonotype was observed a few times. The V call is TRBV30, the J call TRBJ2-2; possibly TRBD2 for D (5 bases). Germline V gene lookup returns CDR1 GTSNPN and CDR2 SVGIG (reference sequence). This CDR3 is 12 amino acids long. V lost 8 bases, J lost 2 bases, and 9 bases lay in between. The CDR3 loop reads CASEGNTGELFF. As DNA, the CDR3 is TGTGCCAGTGAGGGTAACACCGGGGAGCTGTTTTTT.

This clonotype turned up a few times. The genes are TRBV10-1 and TRBJ1-5; 7 bases fit TRBD1. Germline CDR1 is WNHNN and CDR2 is SYGVQD (reference sequence). V shed 7 bases, J shed 4 bases, and the junction held 7 bases outside the gene matches. CDR3 length equals 14 residues. Written as DNA, the CDR3 is TGCGCCAGCAATAACGGGACAGAGAATCAGCCCCAGCATTTT. Its protein product is CASNNGTENQPQHF.

V gene TRBV25-1 combines with J gene TRBJ1-1; D remains ambiguous. Trimming left V 1 base short and J 4 bases short, with 13 bases between. In germline, CDR1 is MGHDK, CDR2 SYGVNS. There are 15 residues in the CDR3. The CDR3 nucleotides read TGTGCCAGCAGTGAATTGAAGGGTTTGGGCACTGAAGCTTTCTTT. It is translated as CASSELKGLGTEAFF. The variable domain in full, completed from reference TRBV25-1 and TRBJ1-1, reads EADIYQTPRYLVIGTGKKITLECSQTMGHDKMYWYQQDPGMELHLIHYSYGVNSTEKGDLSSESTVSRIRTEHFPLTLESARPSHTSQYLCASSELKGLGTEAFFGQGTRLTVV.